The text below deals with one T cell receptor (beta chain). It was RNA transcripts that yielded the amplified TCR beta CDR3 regions. The HTBI primer set was used in a first-round RT-PCR of the TCR CDR3. In TCRdb, the multiplex PCR reads were re-called with MiXCR into one record per CDR3 protein. Counted here are 500,000 or so distinct CDR3 sequences, more than 15% occurring once; the ten biggest clones make up approximately 15%. The length of the CDR3 is 15 residues. Germline V gene lookup returns CDR1 SGHTA and CDR2 FQGTGA. V dropped 0 bases and J dropped 5; count of bases not matched to a gene: 3. The entry originates in a study of T cells in Graves' hyperthyroidism and ophthalmopathy.

The TCR originated in a woman aged 18-29 years with Graves' ophthalmopathy. This sequence joins TRBV7-3 and TRBJ2-2, with 7 bases fitting TRBD1. The sequencing input was blood. CDR3 nucleotides: TGTGCCAGCAGCTTAACAGGGGGCGTTACCGGGGAGCTGTTTTTT. Residues: CASSLTGGVTGELFF.